What follows are 8 T cell receptor beta chains derived from one specimen sequenced in a study of OX40 agonist ivuxolimab in advanced cancers. Here immunoSEQ multiplex PCR was the method, and the copy in TCRdb shows in-frame clones only, minus some. The repertoire holds about 91,000 clones, with about nine tenths as singletons. This specimen consisted of CD4+ or CD8+ T cells sorted from blood, obtained in a trial of the OX40 agonist ivuxolimab. These receptors originate from an adult with an advanced solid tumor such as melanoma, head and neck, liver or kidney cancer.

The chain joins TRBV27 to TRBJ2-7; 10 bases map to TRBD2. Germline V lookup: CDR1 MNHEY, CDR2 SMNVEV (reference sequence). The CDR3 runs 15 residues. V dropped 4 bases and J dropped 7; count of bases not matched to a gene: 10. CDR3 sequence reads: CASSSTGTSAREQYF. The CDR3, as DNA: TGTGCCAGCAGTTCCACCGGGACTAGCGCGCGGGAGCAGTACTTC.

The chain employs TRBV28 and TRBJ2-1; D gene uncertain. The CDR3 covers 12 residues. V shed 2 bases and J shed 9 bases, with 8 bases lying between them. The germline V gene has CDR1 MDHEN and CDR2 SYDVKM. The CDR3 is CASSLDKIEQFF. The DNA of the CDR3 is TGTGCCAGCAGTTTAGATAAGATTGAGCAGTTCTTC.

The chain has TRBV18 and TRBJ2-1, with 11 bases lining up with TRBD1. V shed 4 bases and J 4 bases; nucleotides not matched to a gene: 6. The CDR3 spans 16 residues. CDR1 and CDR2 from the germline V gene are KGHSH and LQKENI. In DNA, the CDR3 is TGTGCCAGCTCACAGACCGGGACAGGGGGTTACAATGAGCAGTTCTTC. It translates to CASSQTGTGGYNEQFF.

The chain links TRBV19 to TRBJ1-2; 9 bases agree with TRBD1. Germline trimming cut 4 bases from V and 1 base from J; bases unmatched to any gene: 4. CDR3 length: 15 amino acids. Germline V lookup: CDR1 LNHDA, CDR2 SQIVND (reference sequence). The CDR3 loop reads CASSTRQGGNYGYTF. The CDR3 DNA follows: TGTGCCAGTAGTACAAGACAGGGGGGTAACTATGGCTACACCTTC.

This rearrangement joins TRBV7-2 to TRBJ2-7; TRBD1 is a possible D gene (6 bases). This CDR3 is built from 14 residues. V gave up 3 bases and J gave up 3 bases, with 12 bases separating them. From germline, CDR1 is SGHTA and CDR2 FQGNSA. In DNA, the CDR3 is TGTGCCAGCAGCTTCGGTCGCAGGGGCTACGAGCAGTACTTC. Translated, it gives CASSFGRRGYEQYF.

V is TRBV5-1 and J is TRBJ1-1, with 8 bases matching TRBD1. V shed 4 bases, J shed 3 bases, and the junction held 11 bases outside the gene matches. Germline loops: CDR1 SGHRS, CDR2 YFSETQ. CDR3 length: 16 residues. The CDR3 region has the DNA TGCGCCAGCAGCCCCGGACAGGGAGGGGGTTACACTGAAGCTTTCTTT. Translating gives CASSPGQGGGYTEAFF.

The table lists this clone with a count of one. The chain joins TRBV7-8 to TRBJ2-5, with D perhaps matching TRBD1 (5 bases). In germline, CDR1 is SGHVS, CDR2 FQNEAQ. Trimming cost V 5 bases and J 0 bases, with 7 bases left between them. The CDR3 loop spans 13 amino acids. The CDR3 DNA is TGTGCCAGCAGCAAGGGGTACCAAGAGACCCAGTACTTC. Its translation: CASSKGYQETQYF.

This clone was seen a single time. The J gene is TRBJ2-7, the V gene TRBV6-1; 12 positions agree with TRBD2. CDR1 is MNHNS and CDR2 is SASEGT in the germline V gene. There are 15 residues in the CDR3. Trimming cost V 6 bases and J 0 bases; bases outside gene matches: 3. The CDR3 spells CASRRLAGDSYEQYF. The CDR3 bases are TGTGCCAGCAGAAGACTAGCGGGAGACTCCTACGAGCAGTACTTC.